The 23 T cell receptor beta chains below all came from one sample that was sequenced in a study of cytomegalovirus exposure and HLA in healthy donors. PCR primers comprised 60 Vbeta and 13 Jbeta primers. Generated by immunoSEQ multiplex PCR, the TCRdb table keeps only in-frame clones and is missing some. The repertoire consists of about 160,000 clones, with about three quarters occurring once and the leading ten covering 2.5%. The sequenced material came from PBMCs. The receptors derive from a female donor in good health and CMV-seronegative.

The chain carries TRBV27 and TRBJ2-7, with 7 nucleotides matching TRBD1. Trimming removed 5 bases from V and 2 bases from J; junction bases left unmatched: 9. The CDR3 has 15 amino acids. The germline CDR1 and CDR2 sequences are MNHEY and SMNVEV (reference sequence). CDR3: CASSDRVGDPYEQYF. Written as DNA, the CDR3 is TGTGCCAGCAGTGACAGGGTCGGGGACCCCTACGAGCAGTACTTC.

CDR3 coding DNA: TGTGCCTGCTTCGGGACAGAATCCTACGAGCAGTACTTC. Translating it yields CACFGTESYEQYF. The chain recombines TRBV30 with TRBJ2-7; 7 bases line up with TRBD1. Per the germline V gene, CDR1 is GTSNPN and CDR2 is SVGIG (reference sequence). The CDR3 has 13 amino acids. Trimming took 6 bases from V and 1 from J; bases not matched to a gene: 6.

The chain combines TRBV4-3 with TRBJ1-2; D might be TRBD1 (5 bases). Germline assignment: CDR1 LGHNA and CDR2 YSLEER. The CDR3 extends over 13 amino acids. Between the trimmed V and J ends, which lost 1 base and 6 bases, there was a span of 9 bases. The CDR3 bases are TGCGCCAGCAGCCAAGGGGGGGGAGATGGCTACACCTTC. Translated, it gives CASSQGGGDGYTF.

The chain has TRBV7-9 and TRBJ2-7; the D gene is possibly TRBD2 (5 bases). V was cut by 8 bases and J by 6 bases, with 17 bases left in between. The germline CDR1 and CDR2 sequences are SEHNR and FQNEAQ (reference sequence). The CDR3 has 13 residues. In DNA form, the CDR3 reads TGTGCCAGCCGGAGTGGGAGAGTGGGCGAGCAGTACTTC. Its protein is CASRSGRVGEQYF.

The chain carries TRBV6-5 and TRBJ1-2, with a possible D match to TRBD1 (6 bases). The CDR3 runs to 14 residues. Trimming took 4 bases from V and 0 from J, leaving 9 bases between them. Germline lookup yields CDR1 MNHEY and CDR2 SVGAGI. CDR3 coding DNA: TGTGCCAGCAGTTCAAACAGGGCTAACTATGGCTACACCTTC. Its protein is CASSSNRANYGYTF.

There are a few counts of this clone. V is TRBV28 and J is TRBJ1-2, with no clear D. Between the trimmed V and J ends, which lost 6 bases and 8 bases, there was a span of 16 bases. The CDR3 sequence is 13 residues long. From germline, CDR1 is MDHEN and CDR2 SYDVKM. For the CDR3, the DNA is TGTGCCAGCAGCCGCCCAATTAAACAAGGCTACACCTTC. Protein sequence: CASSRPIKQGYTF.

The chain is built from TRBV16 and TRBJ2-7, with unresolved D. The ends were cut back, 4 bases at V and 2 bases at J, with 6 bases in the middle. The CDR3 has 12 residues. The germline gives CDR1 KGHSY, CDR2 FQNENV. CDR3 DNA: TGTGCCAGCAGCCCACAAGCCTACGAGCAGTACTTC. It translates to CASSPQAYEQYF.

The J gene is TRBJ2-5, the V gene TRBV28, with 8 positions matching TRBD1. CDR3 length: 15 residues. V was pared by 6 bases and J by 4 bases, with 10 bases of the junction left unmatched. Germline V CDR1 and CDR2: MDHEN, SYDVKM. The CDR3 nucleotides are TGTGCCAGCAGACCCTCGGACAGGGTCCGAGAGACCCAGTACTTC. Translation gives CASRPSDRVRETQYF.

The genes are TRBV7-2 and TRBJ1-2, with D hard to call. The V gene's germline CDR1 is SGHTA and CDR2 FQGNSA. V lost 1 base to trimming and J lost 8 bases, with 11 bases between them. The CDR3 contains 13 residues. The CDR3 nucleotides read TGTGCCAGCAGCTTAGAACAGTCGACGGGCTACACCTTC. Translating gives CASSLEQSTGYTF.

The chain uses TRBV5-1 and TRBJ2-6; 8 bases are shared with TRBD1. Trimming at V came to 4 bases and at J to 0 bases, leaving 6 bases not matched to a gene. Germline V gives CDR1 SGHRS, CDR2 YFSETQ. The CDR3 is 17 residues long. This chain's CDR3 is CASSIGQGGSGANVLTF. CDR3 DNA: TGCGCCAGCAGCATCGGACAGGGTGGCTCTGGGGCCAACGTCCTGACTTTC. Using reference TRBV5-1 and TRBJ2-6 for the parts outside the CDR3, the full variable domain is KAGVTQTPRYLIKTRGQQVTLSCSPISGHRSVSWYQQTPGQGLQFLFEYFSETQRNKGNFPGRFSGRQFSNSRSEMNVSTLELGDSALYLCASSIGQGGSGANVLTFGAGSRLTVL.

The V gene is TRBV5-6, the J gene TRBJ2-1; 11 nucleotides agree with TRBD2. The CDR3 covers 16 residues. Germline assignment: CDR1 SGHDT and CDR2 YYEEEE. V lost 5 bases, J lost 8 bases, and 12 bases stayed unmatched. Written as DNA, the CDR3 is TGTGCCAGCAGTCTCACTAGCGGGGGAGCTTGGTATGAGCAGTTCTTC. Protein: CASSLTSGGAWYEQFF.

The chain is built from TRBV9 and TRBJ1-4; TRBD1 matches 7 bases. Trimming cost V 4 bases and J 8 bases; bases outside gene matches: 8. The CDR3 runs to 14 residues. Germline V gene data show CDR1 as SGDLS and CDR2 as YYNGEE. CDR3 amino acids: CASSPRQGGEKLFF. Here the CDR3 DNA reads TGTGCCAGCAGCCCCCGACAGGGAGGAGAAAAACTGTTTTTT.

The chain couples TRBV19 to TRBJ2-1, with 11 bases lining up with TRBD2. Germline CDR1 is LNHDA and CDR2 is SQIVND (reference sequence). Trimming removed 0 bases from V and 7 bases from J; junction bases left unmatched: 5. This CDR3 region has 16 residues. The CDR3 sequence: CASSIDSASGRNEQFF. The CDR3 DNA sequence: TGTGCCAGTAGTATAGATTCCGCTAGCGGGAGGAATGAGCAGTTCTTC.

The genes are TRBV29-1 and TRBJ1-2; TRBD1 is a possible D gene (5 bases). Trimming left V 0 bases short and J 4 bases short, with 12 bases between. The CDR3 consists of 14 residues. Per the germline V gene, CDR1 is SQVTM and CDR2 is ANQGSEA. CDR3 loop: CSVEEFRETYGYTF. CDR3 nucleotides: TGCAGCGTTGAAGAATTCAGGGAAACCTATGGCTACACCTTC.

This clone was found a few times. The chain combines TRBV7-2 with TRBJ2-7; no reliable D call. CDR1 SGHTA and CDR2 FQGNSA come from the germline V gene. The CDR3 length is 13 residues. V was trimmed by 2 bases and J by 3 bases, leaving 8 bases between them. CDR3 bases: TGTGCCAGCAGCTTACAGGTTAACTACGAGCAGTACTTC. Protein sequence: CASSLQVNYEQYF. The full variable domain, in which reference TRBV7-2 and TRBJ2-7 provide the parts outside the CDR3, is GAGVSQSPSNKVTEKGKDVELRCDPISGHTALYWYRQSLGQGLEFLIYFQGNSAPDKSGLPSDRFSAERTGGSVSTLTIQRTQQEDSAVYLCASSLQVNYEQYFGPGTRLTVT.

In nucleotides, the CDR3 is TGCGCCAGCAGCCAGCTCCGGGACTTGTACAATGAGCAGTTCTTC. This encodes CASSQLRDLYNEQFF. The rearrangement joins TRBV4-1 to TRBJ2-1, with D possibly matching TRBD2 (6 bases). The CDR3 is made up of 15 amino acids. The V gene lost 3 bases and the J gene lost 4 bases, with 13 bases spanning the gap. CDR1 is MGHRA and CDR2 is YSYEKL in the germline V gene.

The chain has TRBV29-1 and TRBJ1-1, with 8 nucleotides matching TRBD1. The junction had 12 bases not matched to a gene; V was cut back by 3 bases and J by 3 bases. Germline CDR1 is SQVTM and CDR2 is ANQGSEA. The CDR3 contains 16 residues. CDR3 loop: CSVDRGYQGADTEAFF. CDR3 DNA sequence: TGCAGCGTTGATCGTGGGTATCAGGGGGCCGACACTGAAGCTTTCTTT.

CDR3 sequence reads: CASSSGVRGEAFF. CDR3 nucleotide sequence: TGTGCCAGCAGTTCGGGGGTAAGAGGGGAAGCTTTCTTT. This sequence joins TRBV28 and TRBJ1-1; possible D gene TRBD1, 5 bases. V lost 4 bases, J lost 8 bases, and 14 bases lay in between. This CDR3 contains 13 residues. Germline CDR1 is MDHEN and CDR2 is SYDVKM.

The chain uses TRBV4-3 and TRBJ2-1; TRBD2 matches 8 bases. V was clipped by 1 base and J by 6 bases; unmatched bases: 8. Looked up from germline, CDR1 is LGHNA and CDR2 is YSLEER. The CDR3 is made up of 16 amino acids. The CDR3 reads CASSQGLGSGANEQFF. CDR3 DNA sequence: TGCGCCAGCAGCCAAGGACTGGGTAGCGGGGCCAATGAGCAGTTCTTC.

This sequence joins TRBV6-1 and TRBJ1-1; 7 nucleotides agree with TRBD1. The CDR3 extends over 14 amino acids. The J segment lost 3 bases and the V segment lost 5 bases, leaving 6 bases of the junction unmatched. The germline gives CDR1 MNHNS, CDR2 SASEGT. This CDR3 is CASSNRGLDTEAFF. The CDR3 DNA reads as TGTGCCAGCAGTAACAGGGGATTGGACACTGAAGCTTTCTTT.

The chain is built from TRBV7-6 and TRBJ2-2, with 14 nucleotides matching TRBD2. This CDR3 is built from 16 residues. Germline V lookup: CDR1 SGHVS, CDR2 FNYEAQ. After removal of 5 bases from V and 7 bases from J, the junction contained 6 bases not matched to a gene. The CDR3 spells CASSHGLAGGGGELFF. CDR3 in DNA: TGTGCCAGCAGCCATGGACTAGCGGGAGGTGGCGGGGAGCTGTTTTTT. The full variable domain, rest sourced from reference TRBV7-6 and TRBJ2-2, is GAGVSQSPRYKVTKRGQDVALRCDPISGHVSLYWYRQALGQGPEFLTYFNYEAQQDKSGLPNDRFSAERPEGSISTLTIQRTEQRDSAMYRCASSHGLAGGGGELFFGEGSRLTVL.

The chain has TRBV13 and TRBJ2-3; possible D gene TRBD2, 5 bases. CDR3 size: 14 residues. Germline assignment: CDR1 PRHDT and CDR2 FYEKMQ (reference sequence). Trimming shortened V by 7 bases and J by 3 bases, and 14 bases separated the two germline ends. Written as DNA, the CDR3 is TGTGCCAGCACCGCGGGTAGGAGTACAGATACGCAGTATTTT. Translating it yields CASTAGRSTDTQYF.

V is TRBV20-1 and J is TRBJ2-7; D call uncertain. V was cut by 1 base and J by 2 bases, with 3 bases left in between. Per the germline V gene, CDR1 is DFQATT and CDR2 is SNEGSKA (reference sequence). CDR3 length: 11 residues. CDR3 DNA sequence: TGCAGTGCTAGAGGGCCCTACGAGCAGTACTTC. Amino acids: CSARGPYEQYF.